This passage covers 22 T cell receptor beta chains from one sample sequenced in a study of T-cell reconstitution after alpha-beta-depleted transplantation in children. Unique molecular identifiers were built into the TCRbeta library. MiXCR, applied by TCRdb to the PCR reads, yields one record per CDR3 protein. The sample consists of 97,000 or so distinct CDR3 sequences, approximately 8% of them appearing once. The input for sequencing was PBMCs, taken before TCRalphabeta/CD19-depleted stem cell transplant. The origin of the receptors is a boy between 2 and 15 years old with acute lymphoblastic leukemia, due to receive a stem cell transplant.

Only a few counts were recorded for this clonotype. The chain has TRBV7-9 and TRBJ1-1; D might be TRBD1 (5 bases). The length of the CDR3 is 14 residues. From germline, CDR1 is SEHNR and CDR2 FQNEAQ (reference sequence). The ends were cut back, 4 bases at V and 1 base at J, with 10 bases in the middle. The CDR3 here is CASSSAGQNTEAFF. The CDR3, as DNA: TGTGCCAGCAGCTCAGCTGGACAGAACACTGAAGCTTTCTTT.

This clonotype was found a few times. The chain has TRBV5-1 and TRBJ2-3; no reliable D call. Germline V CDR1 and CDR2: SGHRS, YFSETQ. This CDR3 is built from 13 residues. Trimming shortened V by 5 bases and J by 3 bases, and 10 bases separated the two germline ends. For the CDR3, the DNA is TGCGCCAGCAGTCCACCAGTGACAGATACGCAGTATTTT. Translation: CASSPPVTDTQYF.

The chain combines TRBV19 with TRBJ2-3; D gene ambiguous. V was pared by 6 bases and J by 3 bases, with 7 bases between. Germline values: CDR1 LNHDA, CDR2 SQIVND (reference sequence). This CDR3 is 12 amino acids long. CDR3 in amino acids: CASSPATDTQYF. The DNA for the CDR3 is TGTGCCAGTAGCCCCGCAACAGATACGCAGTATTTT.

CDR3 sequence reads: CASPGRVDYGYTF. In nucleotides, the CDR3 is TGTGCCAGCCCCGGACGGGTTGACTATGGCTACACCTTC. V usage is TRBV2 and J usage is TRBJ1-2; D is unclear. Germline CDR1 SNHLY, CDR2 FYNNEI. The CDR3 has 13 residues. V was cut by 8 bases and J by 3 bases, with 13 bases left in between. The full variable domain, completed using reference TRBV2 and TRBJ1-2, is EPEVTQTPSHQVTQMGQEVILRCVPISNHLYFYWYRQILGQKVEFLVSFYNNEISEKSEIFDDQFSVERPDGSNFTLKIRSTKLEDSAMYFCASPGRVDYGYTFGSGTRLTVV.

J is TRBJ2-1 and V is TRBV20-1; 8 bases fit TRBD1. This CDR3 spans 16 amino acids. The germline gives CDR1 DFQATT, CDR2 SNEGSKA (reference sequence). V shed 4 bases, J shed 2 bases, and the junction held 10 bases outside the gene matches. In nucleotides, the CDR3 is TGCAGTGCTACCGCCCCACAGGGGGTCCCCTACAATGAGCAGTTCTTC. Its translation is CSATAPQGVPYNEQFF.

The V and J genes are TRBV6-5 and TRBJ1-2; D remains unclear. Trimming removed 1 base from V and 2 bases from J, with 11 bases in between. The germline V gene encodes CDR1 MNHEY and CDR2 SVGAGI. The CDR3 totals 15 residues. CDR3 in amino acids: CASSYYLTENYGYTF. The CDR3 DNA sequence: TGTGCCAGCAGTTACTATTTGACCGAGAACTATGGCTACACCTTC.

This clonotype was detected many times. The chain combines TRBV7-2 with TRBJ2-5, with 9 bases identical to TRBD1. The V and J ends lost 5 bases and 5 bases, in that order; junction bases with no gene match: 9. CDR1 and CDR2 from the germline V gene are SGHTA and FQGNSA. This CDR3 has 15 residues. CDR3 in amino acids: CASSPIQGAVETQYF. The CDR3 coding sequence is TGTGCCAGCAGCCCCATACAGGGGGCGGTGGAGACCCAGTACTTC.

The sample holds many counts of this clonotype. V is TRBV5-1 and J is TRBJ1-2; D remains unclear. This CDR3 has 13 amino acids. Between the trimmed V and J ends, which lost 0 bases and 3 bases, there was a span of 6 bases. Germline V gene sequence: CDR1 SGHRS, CDR2 YFSETQ. This CDR3 reads CASSLVRDYGYTF. The CDR3 DNA is TGCGCCAGCAGCTTGGTAAGGGACTATGGCTACACCTTC.

This clonotype came up many times. The chain combines TRBV12-3 or TRBV12-4 with TRBJ1-2; D gene ambiguous. The CDR3 is 17 amino acids. With 3 bases removed from V and 0 bases from J, the gap between germline ends came to 17 bases. The CDR3 coding sequence is TGTGCCAGCAGTTTCGAGGCGGCCTTTCTCCCTAACTATGGCTACACCTTC. It encodes CASSFEAAFLPNYGYTF.

This clonotype was picked up many times. V gene TRBV19 combines with J gene TRBJ2-1; TRBD2 matches at 8 bases. Germline V gene sequence: CDR1 LNHDA, CDR2 SQIVND (reference sequence). This CDR3 is 14 amino acids long. The ends lost 10 bases at V and 3 bases at J; junction bases unmatched: 8. In DNA, the CDR3 is TGTGCCACCGTCGGACTAGCTAACTACAATGAGCAGTTCTTC. Translating it yields CATVGLANYNEQFF.

In this sample, this clonotype turned up many times. V usage is TRBV2 and J usage is TRBJ2-1; the match to TRBD2 covers 10 bases. The CDR3 is 18 residues long. Germline CDR1 is SNHLY and CDR2 is FYNNEI. The V gene end was trimmed by 0 bases and the J gene end by 5 bases; junction bases not matched to a gene: 10. In nucleotides, the CDR3 is TGTGCCAGCAGTGAAGCGCTCGTGGCTAGCGGGGGTGACAATGAGCAGTTCTTC. Translated, it gives CASSEALVASGGDNEQFF.

The J gene is TRBJ2-3, the V gene TRBV12-3 or TRBV12-4; 7 bases are a match to TRBD2. V dropped 6 bases and J dropped 0; count of bases not matched to a gene: 6. The CDR3 is made up of 15 amino acids. Written as DNA, the CDR3 is TGTGCCAGCAGGCCGGGACTAACTAGCACAGATACGCAGTATTTT. This translates into CASRPGLTSTDTQYF.

This clonotype has just a few counts. The chain carries TRBV4-3 and TRBJ2-3; D possibly corresponds to TRBD2 (6 bases). Germline-derived CDR1 and CDR2 are LGHNA and YSLEER. V lost 0 bases and J lost 1, with 11 bases in between. The length of the CDR3 is 16 residues. The CDR3 spells CASSQDLASGTDTQYF. CDR3 DNA sequence: TGCGCCAGCAGCCAAGACCTAGCGTCCGGCACAGATACGCAGTATTTT.

This chain links TRBV2 with TRBJ2-2; 8 positions agree with TRBD1. With V trimmed by 4 bases and J by 1 base, 5 bases remained unmatched. The CDR3 is 16 residues long. The germline CDR1 and CDR2 sequences are SNHLY and FYNNEI. The chain's CDR3 is CASSVGGTGNTGELFF. The CDR3 region has the DNA TGTGCCAGCAGTGTAGGCGGGACAGGGAACACCGGGGAGCTGTTTTTT. Based on the CDR3 plus reference TRBV2 and TRBJ2-2, the full variable domain is EPEVTQTPSHQVTQMGQEVILRCVPISNHLYFYWYRQILGQKVEFLVSFYNNEISEKSEIFDDQFSVERPDGSNFTLKIRSTKLEDSAMYFCASSVGGTGNTGELFFGEGSRLTVL.

CDR3 protein: CASSQRNQETQYF. Written as DNA, the CDR3 is TGTGCCAGTAGTCAACGGAACCAAGAGACCCAGTACTTC. This chain links TRBV19 with TRBJ2-5; D remains ambiguous. Trimming removed 5 bases from V and 0 bases from J, with 7 bases in between. CDR3 length: 13 residues. Per the germline V gene, CDR1 is LNHDA and CDR2 is SQIVND (reference sequence). Using reference TRBV19 and TRBJ2-5 for the parts outside the CDR3, the full variable domain is DGGITQSPKYLFRKEGQNVTLSCEQNLNHDAMYWYRQDPGQGLRLIYYSQIVNDFQKGDIAEGYSVSREKKESFPLTVTSAQKNPTAFYLCASSQRNQETQYFGPGTRLLVL.

This chain joins TRBV7-8 and TRBJ2-2; tentatively, D is TRBD2 (6 bases). The length of the CDR3 is 16 residues. The germline V and J ends were trimmed by 5 bases and 2 bases, with 15 bases remaining between them. Germline V lookup: CDR1 SGHVS, CDR2 FQNEAQ. CDR3 bases: TGTGCCAGCAGCGCTCGGGAGCCTCAAAACACCGGGGAGCTGTTTTTT. Protein product: CASSAREPQNTGELFF. The full variable domain, in which reference TRBV7-8 and TRBJ2-2 provide the parts outside the CDR3, is GAGVSQSPRYKVAKRGQDVALRCDPISGHVSLFWYQQALGQGPEFLTYFQNEAQLDKSGLPSDRFFAERPEGSVSTLKIQRTQQEDSAVYLCASSAREPQNTGELFFGEGSRLTVL.

This clonotype was found many times. J is TRBJ1-2 and V is TRBV29-1, with D possibly TRBD1 on 5 matching bases. Trimming took off 3 bases at V and 8 bases at J, with 16 bases between the two ends. This CDR3 contains 13 residues. Germline V gene sequence: CDR1 SQVTM, CDR2 ANQGSEA. DNA of the CDR3: TGCAGCGTTGATCTCCCCCCGGGGGACGGCTACACCTTC. The encoded protein is CSVDLPPGDGYTF. Filled out from reference TRBV29-1 and TRBJ1-2, the complete variable domain reads SAVISQKPSRDICQRGTSLTIQCQVDSQVTMMFWYRQQPGQSLTLIATANQGSEATYESGFVIDKFPISRPNLTFSTLTVSNMSPEDSSIYLCSVDLPPGDGYTFGSGTRLTVV.

This clonotype appeared many times. The V call is TRBV5-1, the J call TRBJ1-2; a weak D match, TRBD1 (5 bases). The CDR3 consists of 14 residues. Trimming stripped 4 bases from V and 6 bases from J, with 16 bases between. Germline V gives CDR1 SGHRS, CDR2 YFSETQ. CDR3 nucleotides: TGCGCCAGCAGCCCCGGGACGCAGTGGGATGGCTACACCTTC. Translation gives CASSPGTQWDGYTF.

The chain employs TRBV12-3 or TRBV12-4 and TRBJ2-7; tentatively, D is TRBD2 (5 bases). This CDR3 is 15 amino acids long. V was trimmed by 0 bases and J by 7 bases, leaving 16 bases between them. CDR3 sequence (DNA): TGTGCCAGCAGTTTAGCAGAGAGGGTTTGGATAGAGCAGTACTTC. This sequence encodes CASSLAERVWIEQYF.

This clonotype has ten or more counts. CDR3 amino acids: CASSLGGGGYTF. In DNA, the CDR3 is TGTGCCAGCAGTTTGGGGGGAGGAGGCTACACCTTC. The chain is built from TRBV12-3 or TRBV12-4 and TRBJ1-2; tentatively, D is TRBD1 (5 bases). Deletions cut 3 bases from V and 8 bases from J, with 10 bases between. The CDR3 is made up of 12 amino acids.

This clonotype occurred many times. The chain is built from TRBV20-1 and TRBJ2-1; 9 positions agree with TRBD1. The CDR3 spans 17 residues. The J segment lost 3 bases and the V segment lost 0 bases, leaving 9 bases of the junction unmatched. Germline lookup yields CDR1 DFQATT and CDR2 SNEGSKA (reference sequence). The CDR3 spells CSARESNTGGLYNEQFF. The CDR3 region has the DNA TGCAGTGCTAGAGAAAGTAACACAGGGGGCCTCTACAATGAGCAGTTCTTC.

This clonotype was found a few times. This chain joins TRBV10-2 and TRBJ1-5; D may be TRBD1 (6 bases). V was pared by 3 bases and J by 7 bases, with 16 bases between. Germline V CDR1 and CDR2: WSHSY, SAAADI. The CDR3 runs 15 residues. The CDR3 DNA is TGCGCCAGCAGTGATCTCAGGGGATCCGGCCAGCCCCAGCATTTT. This sequence encodes CASSDLRGSGQPQHF.